The present T cell receptor beta chain was sequenced within a study of early T cells in non-severe SARS-CoV-2 infection. Study as a whole: Sequencing of bulk RNA from unsorted whole blood was done, without chain pairing. Overall study findings and caveats: Using VDJdb, the matching emphasized anti-spike CD8 responses while missing private and CD4 specificities.

Individual cDNA molecules received unique molecular identifiers. Via MiXCR, TCRdb re-called the 5' RACE reads, giving one row per CDR3 protein. The table records some 39,000 distinct CDR3 sequences, under 4.5% of them present only once. The V and J ends lost 4 bases and 3 bases respectively, with 16 bases between them. Germline values: CDR1 SEHNR, CDR2 FQNEAQ (reference sequence). This CDR3 spans 15 amino acids. Concerning this clonotype itself: Its antigen is undetermined.

The genes are TRBV7-9 and TRBJ2-7, with D perhaps matching TRBD1 or TRBD2 (5 bases each). Material for sequencing was whole blood. The TCR sequence derives from an adult who was a healthcare worker with PCR-confirmed SARS-CoV-2 infection or an uninfected control (not recorded which). The CDR3 protein is CASSSLRDRRYEQYF. CDR3 in DNA: TGTGCCAGCAGCTCACTCCGGGACCGCCGCTACGAGCAGTACTTC.